This T cell receptor (beta chain) was obtained from a study of T cells in Graves' hyperthyroidism and ophthalmopathy. TCR beta CDR3 regions were amplified from RNA transcripts. TCR CDR3 underwent first-round RT-PCR with the HTBI primer set. TCRdb analysed the multiplex PCR reads with MiXCR anew, one entry per CDR3 protein. The profile shows 300,000 to 350,000 distinct CDR3 sequences, about 21% of them singletons. Germline V CDR1 and CDR2: SGHAT, FQNNGV. V shed 5 bases, J shed 1 base, and the junction held 7 bases outside the gene matches. The CDR3 is 15 amino acids. The sequencing input was blood. The sequence derives from a woman aged 50 to 65 with Graves' hyperthyroidism. The chain recombines TRBV11-2 with TRBJ2-7; TRBD1 agrees at 8 bases. The DNA for the CDR3 is TGTGCCAGCAGCCCCGTGGACAGGGCTTCCTACGAGCAGTACTTC. This gives the protein CASSPVDRASYEQYF.